The 25 T cell receptor beta chains below come from one sample, sequenced in a study of T cells in Graves' hyperthyroidism and ophthalmopathy. TCR beta CDR3 regions were amplified from RNA. Primed by the HTBI set, a first-round RT-PCR was run on the TCR CDR3. TCRdb redid the calling of the multiplex PCR reads with MiXCR, one entry per CDR3 protein. The table lists fewer than 500,000 distinct CDR3 sequences, roughly 14% of them singletons. Sequencing was done on a sample of blood. The receptors come from a man aged 18 to 35 with Graves' ophthalmopathy.

This clonotype came up a few times. The V call is TRBV11-3, the J call TRBJ1-1; no clear D. Germline CDR1 SGHNT, CDR2 YENEEA. V was pared by 6 bases and J by 0 bases, with 14 bases between. This CDR3 comprises 15 residues. Here the CDR3 DNA reads TGTGCCAGCAGTGAAACCACAGTCATGAACACTGAAGCTTTCTTT. It translates to CASSETTVMNTEAFF.

This clonotype has a count of ten or more. V usage is TRBV15 and J usage is TRBJ2-5; no reliable D call. Germline-derived CDR1 and CDR2 are LNHNV and YYDKDF (reference sequence). The CDR3 covers 15 residues. V lost 0 bases to trimming and J lost 3 bases, with 11 bases between them. CDR3 nucleotides: TGTGCCACCAGCAGAGATTCGTTCGGTGAAGAGACCCAGTACTTC. It is translated as CATSRDSFGEETQYF.

This clonotype was seen a handful of times. The V call is TRBV19, the J call TRBJ2-2; no reliable D call. The germline CDR1 and CDR2 sequences are LNHDA and SQIVND (reference sequence). V was shortened by 0 bases and J by 0 bases, with 8 bases between the two germline ends. This CDR3 region has 16 residues. This CDR3 reads CASSIDDRTNTGELFF. The CDR3 DNA is TGTGCCAGTAGTATAGATGACCGGACGAACACCGGGGAGCTGTTTTTT.

The chain uses TRBV20-1 and TRBJ2-7, with D maybe TRBD1 (6 bases). V was shortened by 3 bases and J by 3 bases, with 15 bases between the two germline ends. CDR1 DFQATT and CDR2 SNEGSKA come from the germline V gene (reference sequence). The CDR3 length is 14 residues. The CDR3 loop is CSARVSRGYYEQYF. The CDR3 nucleotides read TGCAGTGCTAGGGTCTCCAGGGGCTACTACGAGCAGTACTTC.

The V gene is TRBV29-1, the J gene TRBJ2-7, with TRBD1 identical over 8 bases. V trimming: 1 base; J trimming: 3 bases; junction bases outside the gene matches: 5. There are 14 residues in the CDR3. CDR1 and CDR2 (germline): SQVTM, ANQGSEA. The CDR3 DNA reads as TGCAGCGTTGAAGCGACAGGGGCCGGCTACGAGCAGTACTTC. Encoded protein: CSVEATGAGYEQYF.

On this clonotype: A read error is possible here, since a much larger clone lies one base away. CDR3 protein: CAWTDGLAGANTQYF. CDR3 nucleotide sequence: TGTGCCTGGACTGACGGACTAGCGGGGGCCAATACGCAGTATTTT. The V call is TRBV30, the J call TRBJ2-3; 13 nucleotides line up with TRBD2. The V gene's germline CDR1 is GTSNPN and CDR2 SVGIG (reference sequence). There are 15 residues in the CDR3. V was clipped by 4 bases and J by 7 bases; unmatched bases: 8.

This clonotype was counted many times. V gene TRBV18 combines with J gene TRBJ1-1, with TRBD1 matching over 7 bases. The CDR3 loop spans 15 amino acids. The trim removed 6 bases at V and 1 base at J, leaving 8 bases unmatched. In germline, CDR1 is KGHSH, CDR2 LQKENI. The CDR3 bases are TGTGCCAGCTCTCCAGGACAGGTCTCGAACACTGAAGCTTTCTTT. Its protein product is CASSPGQVSNTEAFF.

V and J are TRBV11-3 and TRBJ2-1; 9 nucleotides agree with TRBD2. Losses at the gene ends were 1 base for V and 6 bases for J; bases not matched to a gene: 10. In germline, CDR1 is SGHNT, CDR2 YENEEA. The CDR3 is made up of 17 amino acids. CDR3 protein: CASSLVYAGGRPNEQFF. CDR3 nucleotides: TGTGCCAGCAGCTTAGTGTACGCGGGGGGGCGACCCAATGAGCAGTTCTTC. Looking up the rest from reference TRBV11-3 and TRBJ2-1 gives the full variable domain: EAGVVQSPRYKIIEKKQPVAFWCNPISGHNTLYWYLQNLGQGPELLIRYENEEAVDDSQLPKDRFSAERLKGVDSTLKIQPAELGDSAVYLCASSLVYAGGRPNEQFFGPGTRLTVL.

Details on this clonotype: A much larger clone lies one base from this, so it may be a read error. The V call is TRBV11-2, the J call TRBJ2-1, with a tentative D call TRBD2 (6 bases). Trimming stripped 5 bases from V and 7 bases from J, with 18 bases between. The CDR3 is 15 residues long. Per germline, CDR1 SGHAT and CDR2 FQNNGV. CDR3 in amino acids: CASSTGASDWNEQFF. The CDR3 DNA is TGTGCCAGCAGCACCGGGGCTAGCGATTGGAATGAGCAGTTCTTC.

This clonotype was seen repeatedly, ten times or more. The chain has TRBV27 and TRBJ2-7; maybe TRBD2 (7 bases). This CDR3 is built from 16 residues. V gave up 2 bases and J gave up 0 bases, with 14 bases separating them. Per the germline V gene, CDR1 is MNHEY and CDR2 is SMNVEV (reference sequence). The CDR3 region is CASSLSGTQSSYEQYF. The DNA for the CDR3 is TGTGCCAGCAGTTTAAGCGGGACACAGAGCTCCTACGAGCAGTACTTC.

This clonotype occurred many times. This chain connects TRBV6-5 to TRBJ1-3; no firm D call. V dropped 2 bases and J dropped 4 bases, with 12 bases sitting between them. This CDR3 contains 15 residues. From germline, CDR1 is MNHEY and CDR2 SVGAGI. The CDR3: CASSYRNYYGNTIYF. The CDR3 coding sequence is TGTGCCAGCAGTTACCGGAACTATTACGGAAACACCATATATTTT.

This clonotype was counted many times. The chain joins TRBV12-3 or TRBV12-4 to TRBJ2-5; possible D gene TRBD2, 6 bases. With 7 bases removed from V and 3 bases from J, the gap between germline ends came to 15 bases. The CDR3 covers 14 residues. CDR3 DNA sequence: TGTGCCAGCACCGATGGGGGGATAAAAGAGACCCAGTACTTC. Protein product: CASTDGGIKETQYF.

This clonotype was counted between two and nine times. The chain links TRBV12-3 or TRBV12-4 to TRBJ2-3; 13 bases line up with TRBD2. The CDR3 contains 14 residues. V lost 6 bases, J lost 5 bases, and 2 bases stayed unmatched. The CDR3 DNA reads as TGTGCCAGCAGACTAGCGGGGGGGGTAGATACGCAGTATTTT. The encoded protein is CASRLAGGVDTQYF.

In regard to this clonotype: Being one base from a much bigger clone, this may be a read error. This rearrangement joins TRBV29-1 to TRBJ2-5; D is undetermined. The CDR3 is 12 residues long. Germline loops: CDR1 SQVTM, CDR2 ANQGSEA. V lost 7 bases and J lost 5, with 14 bases in between. The CDR3 region has the DNA TGCAGCGCCGCTGACGGTGGGGAGACCCAGTACTTC. Translating it yields CSAADGGETQYF.

This clonotype was seen repeatedly, ten times or more. The chain links TRBV5-1 to TRBJ2-1, with TRBD1 identical over 10 bases. V shed 3 bases, J shed 6 bases, and the junction held 6 bases outside the gene matches. The V gene's germline CDR1 is SGHRS and CDR2 YFSETQ. The CDR3 is made up of 15 amino acids. This CDR3 is CASSSGTGDSNEQFF. The CDR3 DNA is TGCGCCAGCAGCTCCGGGACAGGGGATTCCAATGAGCAGTTCTTC.

This clonotype was observed at least ten times. The rearrangement links TRBV2 to TRBJ2-7, with D possibly matching TRBD1 (7 bases). CDR3 length: 15 amino acids. In germline, CDR1 is SNHLY, CDR2 FYNNEI. The V gene lost 0 bases and the J gene lost 7 bases, with 16 bases spanning the gap. DNA of the CDR3: TGTGCCAGCAGTGAAGCAAGCACTCCAGGGGGGGAGCAGTACTTC. The encoded protein is CASSEASTPGGEQYF.

The sample holds many counts of this clonotype. The rearrangement joins TRBV20-1 to TRBJ2-1; 10 positions agree with TRBD2. Germline V gene data show CDR1 as DFQATT and CDR2 as SNEGSKA (reference sequence). CDR3 length: 15 residues. The ends lost 5 bases at V and 9 bases at J; junction bases unmatched: 13. The DNA for the CDR3 is TGCAGTGCTTGGGGGGAGCGGGAGGGGCTAAGTGAGCAGTTCTTC. Translating it yields CSAWGEREGLSEQFF.

This clonotype was counted at least ten times. The J gene is TRBJ2-5, the V gene TRBV5-1; no clear D gene. V was pared by 2 bases and J by 3 bases, with 8 bases between. The CDR3 has 13 residues. CDR1 and CDR2 from the germline V gene are SGHRS and YFSETQ. For the CDR3, the DNA is TGCGCCAGCAGCTTTGGCGAGGAAGAGACCCAGTACTTC. It codes for CASSFGEEETQYF.

The table lists this clonotype with many counts. V is TRBV5-5 and J is TRBJ2-7; 11 bases align to TRBD2. V lost 4 bases, J lost 2 bases, and 5 bases stayed unmatched. CDR3 length: 15 residues. Germline assignment: CDR1 SGHKS and CDR2 YYEKEE (reference sequence). As DNA, the CDR3 is TGTGCCAGCAGCCTGAGGACTAGCGGGCCCTACGAGCAGTACTTC. It codes for CASSLRTSGPYEQYF.

This clonotype was recorded many times. The V gene is TRBV11-2, the J gene TRBJ2-3; 10 positions match TRBD1. CDR1 is SGHAT, CDR2 FQNNGV, per germline. The CDR3 contains 15 residues. The trim removed 5 bases at V and 7 bases at J, leaving 9 bases unmatched. CDR3 bases: TGTGCCAGCAGCCGCCGGGACAGGGGAACACATACGCAGTATTTT. It codes for CASSRRDRGTHTQYF.

Only a few counts were recorded for this clonotype. The chain links TRBV4-1 to TRBJ2-1; no firm D call. The CDR3 has 14 amino acids. Germline lookup yields CDR1 MGHRA and CDR2 YSYEKL. Trimming left V 0 bases short and J 6 bases short, with 9 bases between. Here the CDR3 reads CASSQDSLTNEQFF. CDR3 DNA: TGCGCCAGCAGCCAAGACTCACTCACCAATGAGCAGTTCTTC.

This clonotype was found many times. V gene TRBV5-6 combines with J gene TRBJ2-7; unclear D gene. Germline-derived CDR1 and CDR2 are SGHDT and YYEEEE. Deletions cut 0 bases from V and 3 bases from J, with 7 bases between. This CDR3 has 13 residues. Written as DNA, the CDR3 is TGTGCCAGCAGCTTGGCGCTCCACTACGAGCAGTACTTC. Encoded protein: CASSLALHYEQYF.

The V and J genes are TRBV7-9 and TRBJ2-1; TRBD1 aligns across 8 bases. This CDR3 is 14 amino acids long. V trimming: 1 base; J trimming: 10 bases; junction bases outside the gene matches: 6. The germline V gene has CDR1 SEHNR and CDR2 FQNEAQ (reference sequence). The CDR3 nucleotides read TGTGCCAGCAGCTTAGGATCGACAGGGGACGAGCAGTTCTTC. Encoded protein: CASSLGSTGDEQFF.

At least ten counts were recorded for this clonotype. V gene TRBV4-1 combines with J gene TRBJ2-5; 8 nucleotides agree with TRBD2. This CDR3 spans 16 amino acids. Germline V gene data show CDR1 as MGHRA and CDR2 as YSYEKL. Trimming cost V 1 base and J 5 bases; bases outside gene matches: 9. The CDR3 DNA sequence: TGCGCCAGCAGCCAAGCACCCAGCGGGGGAGGCGAGACCCAGTACTTC. The encoded protein is CASSQAPSGGGETQYF.

Many counts were recorded for this clonotype. J is TRBJ1-4 and V is TRBV6-1; the match to TRBD1 covers 9 bases. CDR1 MNHNS and CDR2 SASEGT come from the germline V gene. The CDR3 is made up of 14 amino acids. J lost 5 bases, V lost 6 bases, and 4 bases had no gene match. The DNA of the CDR3 is TGTGCCAGCAGGGGGACAGGGCAAAATGAAAAACTGTTTTTT. Protein product: CASRGTGQNEKLFF.